The rows below give T cell receptor beta chains drawn from one sample of a study of T cells in Graves' hyperthyroidism and ophthalmopathy. TCRdb passed the multiplex PCR reads through MiXCR, listing each CDR3 protein once. The repertoire holds some 400,000 distinct CDR3 sequences, approximately 15% seen once, with approximately 10% in the top ten. Sequenced material: blood. These receptors came from a woman aged 60-70 years with Graves' hyperthyroidism. The CDR3 runs from the conserved cysteine through the conserved F or W. Each record gives: clone size, V gene, J gene, D gene, CDR3 DNA, CDR3 protein. D genes are given only for firm matches. Some rows mark clone size as missing; the rest say once, few, many or name a class of expanded clone.

many	TRBV2	TRBJ1-1	NA	TGTGCCAGCAAACGGTCCCAGGCGCAGAACACTGAAGCTTTCTTT	CASKRSQAQNTEAFF
many	TRBV12-3/TRBV12-4	TRBJ1-5	TRBD1	TGTGCCAGCAGTTCTTGGACAGGGATGAGTCAGCCCCAGCATTTT	CASSSWTGMSQPQHF
many	TRBV6-2/TRBV6-3	TRBJ2-7	TRBD2	TGTGCCAGCAGGAATCCGGGGGGCTCCTACGAGCAGTACTTC	CASRNPGGSYEQYF
NA	TRBV19	TRBJ1-5	NA	TGTGCCAGTAGTATAACGACAGTCAATCAGCCCCAGCATTTT	CASSITTVNQPQHF
many	TRBV5-6	TRBJ2-7	TRBD2	TGTGCCAGCAGCTTGGCGGGGACTAGCGGGAGTCAATTTCACGAGCAGTACTTC	CASSLAGTSGSQFHEQYF
many	TRBV28	TRBJ2-7	NA	TGTGCCAGCAGTTGGTCGAGCGGGTACGAGCAGTACTTC	CASSWSSGYEQYF
many	TRBV3-1	TRBJ2-7	NA	TGTGCCAGCAGCCAAGACGTGGGGTCATCCTACGAGCAGTACTTC	CASSQDVGSSYEQYF
few	TRBV5-1	TRBJ1-2	TRBD1	TGCGCCAGCAGCGCTATTTACAGGGGATCTAGCTATGGCTACACCTTC	CASSAIYRGSSYGYTF
few	TRBV5-1	TRBJ2-3	TRBD2	TGCGCCAGCAGCCCCCCTGGTGGCGGGAGAGGGGCAGATACGCAGTATTTT	CASSPPGGGRGADTQYF
few	TRBV2	TRBJ2-3	NA	TGTGCCAGCAGTGAAGAGTGGGGTTCAGATACGCAGTATTTT	CASSEEWGSDTQYF
many	TRBV3-1	TRBJ1-2	NA	TGTGCCAGCAGCCAAGATCCGAACAGTCCGAGGTATGGCTACACCTTC	CASSQDPNSPRYGYTF
many	TRBV19	TRBJ1-1	NA	TGTGCCAGTAAACCGACAGAATGGAACACTGAAGCTTTCTTT	CASKPTEWNTEAFF